What follows describes a single T cell receptor (beta chain). What it recognizes is unknown. This sample stems from a study of cytotoxic CD8 clonotypes in ibrutinib-treated CLL. Regarding the study as a whole: Before falling back toward baseline at progression, clonality had risen at the time of ibrutinib response.

CDR3 length equals 17 residues. Germline lookup yields CDR1 SGDLS and CDR2 YYNGEE. Trimming removed 0 bases at V and 8 bases at J, with 21 bases between. Sequenced by immunoSEQ multiplex PCR; TCRdb stores in-frame clones only, minus some. Of roughly 220,000 clones in the sample, 70% were seen once. The V and J genes are TRBV9 and TRBJ2-1; perhaps TRBD1 as D (6 bases). This TCR was sampled from a human donor with chronic lymphocytic leukemia. The source was PBMCs, collected after 12 months of ibrutinib treatment. This CDR3 is CASSVGDGWAGADEQFF. CDR3 nucleotides: TGTGCCAGCAGCGTAGGAGATGGTTGGGCAGGGGCCGATGAGCAGTTCTTC.